Sequencing of this TCR beta chain was carried out in a study of cytomegalovirus exposure and HLA in healthy donors. Study-level findings and limits: In a later analysis, at a false discovery rate of 0.05, 16,951 TCR beta sequences were associated with HLA alleles.

A note on this clone: Its antigen is currently unknown.

With 60 Vbeta and 13 Jbeta primers, the PCR was carried out. In the original processing: About 10 million of about 80 million unique TCR beta chains were shared, per a later count. The protocol was immunoSEQ multiplex PCR, while the TCRdb copy is restricted to in-frame clones and leaves out a portion. Clone size and V and J calls were adopted from that table, with D and trimming inferred from the DNA. The sample records about 120,000 clones, more than 80% being singletons. CDR1 is MNHEY, CDR2 SMNVEV, per germline (reference sequence). There are 14 residues in the CDR3. Trimming took off 3 bases at V and 0 bases at J, with 8 bases between the two ends.

The chain joins TRBV27 to TRBJ1-2; no clear D gene. The sequence was obtained from a young man in good health and CMV-seropositive. The sample consisted of PBMCs. The CDR3 reads CASSFSRTNYGYTF. For the CDR3, the DNA is TGTGCCAGCAGTTTTAGTAGAACTAACTATGGCTACACCTTC.